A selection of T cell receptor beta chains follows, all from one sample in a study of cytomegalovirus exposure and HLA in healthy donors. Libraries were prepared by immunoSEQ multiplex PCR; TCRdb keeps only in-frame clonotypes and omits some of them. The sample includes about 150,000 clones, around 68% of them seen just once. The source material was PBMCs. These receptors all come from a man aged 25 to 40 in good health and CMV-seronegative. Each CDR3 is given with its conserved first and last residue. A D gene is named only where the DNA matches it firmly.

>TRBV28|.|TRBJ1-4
CASSLSGDNEKLFF
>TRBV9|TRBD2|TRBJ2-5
CASSVGGTSGEQETQYF
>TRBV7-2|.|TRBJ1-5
CASSSEGGKEPQHF
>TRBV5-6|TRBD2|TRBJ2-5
CASSLVRGGRETQYF
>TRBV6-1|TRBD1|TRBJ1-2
CASSPRDSIGYTF
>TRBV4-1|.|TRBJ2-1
CASSQELAAFYNEQFF
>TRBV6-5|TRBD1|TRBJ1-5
CASSYGQGSQPQHF
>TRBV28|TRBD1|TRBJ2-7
CASSFRQGIDEQYF
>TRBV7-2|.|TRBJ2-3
CASSLVKQDTQYF
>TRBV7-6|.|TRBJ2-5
CASSLVLGEETQYF
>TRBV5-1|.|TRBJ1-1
CASSSGGGENTEAFF
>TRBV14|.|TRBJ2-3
CASSQGRADTQYF
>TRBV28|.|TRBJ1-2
CASSFVSYGYTF
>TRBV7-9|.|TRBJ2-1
CASSPAWRSGNEQFF
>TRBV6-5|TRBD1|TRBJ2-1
CASSLGQGYEQFF
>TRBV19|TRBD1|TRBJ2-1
CASSIDLDRGNEQFF
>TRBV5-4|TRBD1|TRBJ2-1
CAYQVTGLNEQFF
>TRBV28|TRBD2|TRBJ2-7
CASRPHGGSHYEQYF
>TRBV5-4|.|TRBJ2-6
CATLISGANVLTF
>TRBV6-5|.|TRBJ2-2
CASSLQGNTGELFF
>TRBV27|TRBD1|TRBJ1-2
CASSPFTGGYGYTF
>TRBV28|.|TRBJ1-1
CASSRGQLSTEAFF
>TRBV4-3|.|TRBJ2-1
CASSPTRGSNEQFF
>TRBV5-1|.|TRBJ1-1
CASSLTGREGEAFF
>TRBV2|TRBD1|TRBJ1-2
CASSAGQGHGYTF
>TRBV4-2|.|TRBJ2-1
CASSHGQGGSYNEQFF
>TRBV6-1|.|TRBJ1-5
CASSEGRFNNQPQHF
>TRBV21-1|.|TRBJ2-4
CASSSQTDLIAKNIQYF
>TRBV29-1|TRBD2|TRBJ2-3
CSVDGLAGFTDTQYF
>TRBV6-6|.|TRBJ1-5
CASSYPNRDTNQPQHF
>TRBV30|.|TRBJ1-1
CAWRGPLREAFF
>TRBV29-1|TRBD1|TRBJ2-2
CSVPGQGNTGELFF
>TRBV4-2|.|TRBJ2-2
CASSHTTSTGELFF
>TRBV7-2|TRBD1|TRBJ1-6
CASSSQGATYNSPLHF
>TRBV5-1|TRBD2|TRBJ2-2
CASSRTSGVINTGELFF
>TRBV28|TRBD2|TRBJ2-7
CASSSVFERGVYEQYF
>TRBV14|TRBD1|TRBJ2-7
CASSQGPGTGTYEQYF
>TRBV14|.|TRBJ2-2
CASSLRANTGELFF
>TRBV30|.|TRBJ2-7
CAWSVRDEQYF
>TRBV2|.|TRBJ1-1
CASSSGWSTEAFF
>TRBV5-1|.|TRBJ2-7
CASSLGTGRNEQYF